This passage covers 10 T cell receptor beta chains from one sample sequenced in a study of blood T cell repertoires in COVID-19. Sequenced by immunoSEQ multiplex PCR; TCRdb stores in-frame clones only, minus some. This sample has 63,000 or so clones; less than 85% occur once, and the top ten carry 15% to 20%. The sample consisted of peripheral blood. These TCRs come from an elderly man with active COVID-19.

This chain connects TRBV5-6 to TRBJ1-1, with D uncertain. This CDR3 is 12 amino acids long. Germline CDR1 and CDR2: SGHDT and YYEEEE. Trimming stripped 5 bases from V and 4 bases from J, with 9 bases between. CDR3 bases: TGTGCCAGCAGTTTTGCGGTCACTGAAGCTTTCTTT. Its translation is CASSFAVTEAFF.

The rearrangement joins TRBV2 to TRBJ2-5; the D gene is possibly TRBD2 (6 bases). CDR1 is SNHLY, CDR2 FYNNEI, per germline. The CDR3 is made up of 14 amino acids. V lost 8 bases and J lost 4, with 17 bases in between. CDR3 bases: TGTGCCAGCCTATCCCCCTTGGAGGGAGAGACCCAGTACTTC. Its translation is CASLSPLEGETQYF. Supplemented by reference TRBV2 and TRBJ2-5, the full variable domain reads EPEVTQTPSHQVTQMGQEVILRCVPISNHLYFYWYRQILGQKVEFLVSFYNNEISEKSEIFDDQFSVERPDGSNFTLKIRSTKLEDSAMYFCASLSPLEGETQYFGPGTRLLVL.

The rearrangement links TRBV28 to TRBJ2-7; D is possibly TRBD2 (5 bases). The germline V gene has CDR1 MDHEN and CDR2 SYDVKM. CDR3 length: 11 residues. V gave up 6 bases and J gave up 6 bases, with 9 bases separating them. This CDR3 reads CASREASEQYF. The CDR3 nucleotides read TGTGCCAGCAGGGAGGCCAGCGAGCAGTACTTC.

The chain employs TRBV9 and TRBJ2-5, with 10 bases lining up with TRBD1. The trim removed 4 bases at V and 5 bases at J, leaving 5 bases unmatched. The CDR3 is 14 residues long. The V gene's germline CDR1 is SGDLS and CDR2 YYNGEE. The CDR3 reads CASSRDRGGETQYF. CDR3 sequence (DNA): TGTGCCAGCAGCCGGGACAGGGGAGGTGAGACCCAGTACTTC.

The V gene is TRBV9, the J gene TRBJ2-7; D might be TRBD1 (5 bases). The V gene lost 0 bases and the J gene lost 7 bases, with 14 bases spanning the gap. The CDR3 length is 14 residues. CDR1 is SGDLS and CDR2 is YYNGEE in the germline V gene. The CDR3 sequence is CASSVADTPYEQYF. The CDR3 DNA sequence: TGTGCCAGCAGCGTAGCGGACACCCCTTATGAGCAGTACTTC.

J is TRBJ2-3 and V is TRBV27; D is unclear. V was cut by 1 base and J by 6 bases, with 14 bases left in between. The CDR3 loop spans 15 amino acids. Germline CDR1 MNHEY, CDR2 SMNVEV (reference sequence). Here the CDR3 reads CASSLWSSPGDTQYF. Here the CDR3 DNA reads TGTGCCAGCAGTTTATGGAGTTCCCCTGGGGATACGCAGTATTTT.

This chain's CDR3 is CASSLRRTEKETQYF. The DNA for the CDR3 is TGTGCCAGCAGCTTAAGGCGGACTGAAAAAGAGACCCAGTACTTC. The gene calls are TRBV7-3 and TRBJ2-5; tentatively, D is TRBD2 (5 bases). Germline V CDR1 and CDR2: SGHTA, FQGTGA. V was trimmed by 1 base and J by 3 bases, leaving 12 bases between them. The CDR3 is 15 amino acids.

This clone is deemed medium-sized. The V gene is TRBV7-8, the J gene TRBJ1-2; maybe TRBD1 (6 bases). The CDR3 is 14 residues long. The V gene's germline CDR1 is SGHVS and CDR2 FQNEAQ. Between the trimmed V and J ends, which lost 5 bases and 6 bases, there was a span of 16 bases. CDR3 in amino acids: CASSPRGGGNGYTF. For the CDR3, the DNA is TGTGCCAGCAGCCCACGAGGGGGGGGGAATGGCTACACCTTC.

The V gene is TRBV28, the J gene TRBJ2-7, with 9 positions matching TRBD1. Unmatched junction bases numbered 9, after V lost 6 bases and J lost 6 bases. The CDR3 has 14 residues. Germline CDR1 is MDHEN and CDR2 is SYDVKM. CDR3 loop: CASSEQGARGEQYF. Written as DNA, the CDR3 is TGTGCCAGCAGCGAACAGGGGGCGCGTGGCGAGCAGTACTTC.

The genes are TRBV30 and TRBJ2-2, with TRBD2 matching 7 bases. The length of the CDR3 is 15 residues. Trimming cost V 3 bases and J 2 bases; bases outside gene matches: 6. Germline V CDR1 and CDR2: GTSNPN, SVGIG (reference sequence). The CDR3: CAWRGGRINTGELFF. The CDR3 nucleotides are TGTGCCTGGAGGGGGGGGAGAATAAACACCGGGGAGCTGTTTTTT.